The sequence of this T cell receptor (beta chain) was determined in a study of cytomegalovirus exposure and HLA in healthy donors. 13 Jbeta primers and 60 Vbeta primers were used for the PCR. Data came from immunoSEQ multiplex PCR; TCRdb stores just in-frame clones and leaves some out. The table has 150,000 or so clones, approximately 79% seen once. A note on this clone: Its antigen remains unidentified.

Findings and limits, study-wide: Despite most TCR sequences being rare, some public TCRs occurred in many donors. Several of the most significant clusters were apparently associated with common viral pathogens in a later analysis. Accounts indicate the classifier identified cytomegalovirus status with strong specificity and sensitivity.

Germline CDR1 and CDR2: LGHNA and YSLEER. The V end was cut by 0 bases, the J end by 7 bases, with 19 bases between. CDR3 length: 16 residues. The TCR comes from a man aged 40-55 years in good health and CMV-seropositive. Input material: PBMCs. The V and J genes are TRBV4-3 and TRBJ2-7; a weak D match, TRBD2 (7 bases). As DNA, the CDR3 is TGCGCCAGCAGCCAAGATCCTCTGGGGGGGCGGGGGGAGCAGTACTTC. Its protein product is CASSQDPLGGRGEQYF.